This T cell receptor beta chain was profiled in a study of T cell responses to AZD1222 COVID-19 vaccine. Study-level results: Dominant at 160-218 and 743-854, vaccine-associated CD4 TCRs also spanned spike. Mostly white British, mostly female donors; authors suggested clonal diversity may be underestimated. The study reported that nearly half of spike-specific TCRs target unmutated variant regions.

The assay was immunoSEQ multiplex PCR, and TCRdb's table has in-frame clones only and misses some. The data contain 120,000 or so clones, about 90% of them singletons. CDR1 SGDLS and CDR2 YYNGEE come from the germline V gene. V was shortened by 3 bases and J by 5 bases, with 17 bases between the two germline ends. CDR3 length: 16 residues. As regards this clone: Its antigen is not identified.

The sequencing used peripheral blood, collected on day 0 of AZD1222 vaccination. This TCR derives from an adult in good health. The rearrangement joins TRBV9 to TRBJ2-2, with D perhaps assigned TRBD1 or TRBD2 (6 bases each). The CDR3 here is CASSAGAATITGELFF. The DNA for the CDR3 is TGTGCCAGCAGCGCGGGGGCCGCTACCATAACCGGGGAGCTGTTTTTT. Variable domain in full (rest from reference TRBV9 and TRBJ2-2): DSGVTQTPKHLITATGQRVTLRCSPRSGDLSVYWYQQSLDQGLQFLIQYYNGEERAKGNILERFSAQQFPDLHSELNLSSLELGDSALYFCASSAGAATITGELFFGEGSRLTVL.